A selection of T cell receptor beta chains follows, all from one sample in a study of T cell changes during pregnancy in multiple sclerosis. Generated by immunoSEQ multiplex PCR, the TCRdb table keeps only in-frame clones and is missing some. The table includes roughly 110,000 clones, approximately 90% detected once. The starting material was peripheral blood, obtained after pregnancy. Receptors originate from a female donor with multiple sclerosis, enrolled in a pregnancy study. The CDR3 runs from the conserved cysteine through the conserved F or W. A D gene is named only where the DNA matches it firmly. Expanded clones get a size class; other rows say once, few or many, or leave the size out.

>NA|TRBV7-9|TRBJ2-7|NA
TGTGCCAGCAGCTTAGCGGGGGGGCCGAAGAACGAGCAGTACTTC
CASSLAGGPKNEQYF
>NA|TRBV6-1|TRBJ2-3|NA
TGTGCCAGCAGTGAACACTTGCTGGCAGATACGCAGTATTTT
CASSEHLLADTQYF
>NA|TRBV19|TRBJ1-5|NA
TGTGCCAGTAGTATTGAATGGACAGGCAATCAGCCCCAGCATTTT
CASSIEWTGNQPQHF
>once|TRBV27|TRBJ2-3|TRBD1
TGTGCCAGCAGTATGGGACAGGGAAGGTCCCTTAGCACAGATACGCAGTATTTT
CASSMGQGRSLSTDTQYF
>NA|TRBV9|TRBJ2-2|NA
TGTGCCAGCAGCACCCAGACAGCGAACACCGGGGAGCTGTTTTTT
CASSTQTANTGELFF
>NA|TRBV10-3|TRBJ1-2|NA
TGTGCCATCAGTGAGACGGTTAACTATGGCTACACCTTC
CAISETVNYGYTF
>NA|TRBV9|TRBJ1-2|TRBD1
TGTGCCAGCAGCGTAGCAGGGACAGGGCCTAACTATGGCTACACCTTC
CASSVAGTGPNYGYTF
>NA|TRBV5-6|TRBJ2-1|TRBD2
TGTGCCAGCAGAATCGGACTAGCGGGAAATGAGCAGTTCTTC
CASRIGLAGNEQFF
>NA|TRBV18|TRBJ2-7|NA
TGTGCCAGCTCACTTAACAGGGAGGGGTTCCCCAAGCACGAGCAGTACTTC
CASSLNREGFPKHEQYF
>NA|TRBV9|TRBJ1-1|NA
TGTGCCAGCAGCGAGGGACTTTTGAACACTGAAGCTTTCTTT
CASSEGLLNTEAFF
>NA|TRBV5-1|TRBJ2-7|TRBD1
TGCGCCAGCAGCTTGAATGGACAGGGGGCCTACGAGCAGTACTTC
CASSLNGQGAYEQYF
>NA|TRBV5-5|TRBJ1-1|NA
TGTGCCAGCAGCTTCCTACAGGGCATGGGTTCCACTGAAGCTTTCTTT
CASSFLQGMGSTEAFF
>NA|TRBV7-8|TRBJ2-7|TRBD2
TGTGCCAGCAGCTTAAGTGCTAGCGGGATGTACGAGCAGTACTTC
CASSLSASGMYEQYF
>NA|TRBV5-1|TRBJ1-1|TRBD1
TGCGCCAGCAGCACAGATGGACAGGGACACACTGAAGCTTTCTTT
CASSTDGQGHTEAFF
>NA|TRBV7-8|TRBJ2-2|NA
TGTGCCAGCACTCAGAGGCTAACGAACACCGGGGAGCTGTTTTTT
CASTQRLTNTGELFF
>NA|TRBV30|TRBJ2-1|TRBD2
TGTGCCTGGAGTAGAGCGGGAGGGCCTTGGGAGCAGTTCTTC
CAWSRAGGPWEQFF
>NA|TRBV30|TRBJ1-1|NA
TGTGCCTGGAGTGTACAATCAAGTGGGAGCACTGAAGCTTTCTTT
CAWSVQSSGSTEAFF
>NA|TRBV5-1|TRBJ2-7|TRBD2
TGCGCCAGCAGCTTCGGCAGACTAGCGGGGGGAAGGCCGTACGAGCAGTACTTC
CASSFGRLAGGRPYEQYF
>NA|TRBV27|TRBJ1-1|NA
TGTGCCAGCAGTTTATTAGACAGCACTGAAGCTTTCTTT
CASSLLDSTEAFF
>once|TRBV6-5|TRBJ2-7|NA
TGTGCCAGCAGTTCCCTAGAGGTTTCCTACGAGCAGTACTTC
CASSSLEVSYEQYF
>NA|TRBV28|TRBJ2-7|TRBD2
TGTGCCAGCAGTCTGAGCGGGACCGTCTCCTACGAGCAGTACTTC
CASSLSGTVSYEQYF
>NA|TRBV7-8|TRBJ1-3|TRBD1
TGTGCCAGCAGCTTAGGGACAGGGAGAGATGGAAACACCATATATTTT
CASSLGTGRDGNTIYF
>NA|TRBV30|TRBJ2-1|NA
TGTGCCTGGATTCTCGTGGGGGCGCAGTTCTTC
CAWILVGAQFF
>NA|TRBV4-1|TRBJ1-2|NA
TGCGCCAGCAGCCAACCGGGCGGAGGTCGTGGCTACACCTTC
CASSQPGGGRGYTF
>NA|TRBV27|TRBJ1-6|NA
TGTGCCAGCACTCAAAGAAAGGACAACTCTCAGAGCTCCTATAATTCACCCCTCCACTTT
CASTQRKDNSQSSYNSPLHF
>once|TRBV4-1|TRBJ1-1|TRBD1
TGCGCCAGCAGCCGGCAGGGGGAAGGGCCCACTGAAGCTTTCTTT
CASSRQGEGPTEAFF
>NA|TRBV7-2|TRBJ1-5|NA
TGTGCCAGCAGCTTAGACTATGACAGGCTTCGAAAACAGCCCCAGCATTTT
CASSLDYDRLRKQPQHF
>NA|TRBV5-4|TRBJ1-3|NA
TGTGCCAGCAGCCCTGGGGGGGGGAACACCATATATTTT
CASSPGGGNTIYF
>NA|TRBV4-1|TRBJ1-4|NA
TGCGCCAGCAGCCAAGTCGGGATCCCTAATGAAAAACTGTTTTTT
CASSQVGIPNEKLFF
>NA|TRBV29-1|TRBJ1-4|TRBD1
TGCAGCGTCTCGGGACAGGGAGGGGCTGTTAATGAAAAACTGTTTTTT
CSVSGQGGAVNEKLFF
>NA|TRBV30|TRBJ1-4|NA
TGTGCCTGGAGTGTACCCGGGGTCCGGGAAAAACTGTTTTTT
CAWSVPGVREKLFF
>NA|TRBV5-1|TRBJ1-1|NA
TGCGCCAGCAGCTTCGAGGGCTGGAACACTGAAGCTTTCTTT
CASSFEGWNTEAFF
>NA|TRBV5-1|TRBJ1-4|NA
TGCGCCAGCAGCTGGGGACGGGACTCCGCTAATGAAAAACTGTTTTTT
CASSWGRDSANEKLFF
>once|TRBV9|TRBJ2-2|NA
TGTGCCAGCAGCCCCCCTAGGACAGAAGCTTGGCCCACCGGGGAGCTGTTTTTT
CASSPPRTEAWPTGELFF
>NA|TRBV9|TRBJ2-3|NA
TGTGCCAGCAGCGTACAGGGGCGCACAGATACGCAGTATTTT
CASSVQGRTDTQYF
>NA|TRBV27|TRBJ2-7|TRBD1
TGTGCCAGCAGTACGACAGGGGGCCAGTACGAGCAGTACTTC
CASSTTGGQYEQYF
>NA|TRBV5-6|TRBJ2-7|NA
TGTGCCAGCAGCTTGGGGACTGGGCTTCTGGAGCAGTACTTC
CASSLGTGLLEQYF